This TCR beta chain derives from a study of blood T cell repertoires in COVID-19. Background on the study: Material from acute and convalescent COVID-19 was sourced from the United States, Italy and Spain. The analysed material was cDNA or gDNA that came from T cells, B-cell-depleted T cells, or PBMCs.

Looked up from germline, CDR1 is KGHSH and CDR2 is LQKENI. V lost 0 bases and J 4 bases, leaving 11 bases between the germline ends. The CDR3 consists of 15 residues. In the source study's methods: For nucleated cells, counts were estimated from reference gene primer amplification. Sequencing used immunoSEQ multiplex PCR; TCRdb keeps in-frame clones, though not all of them. That table is the source of V, J and clone size, and D and trimming were worked out from the DNA. This sample has fewer than 110,000 clones, with more than 75% found just once. This clone was counted a few times. The chain has TRBV18 and TRBJ2-3, with TRBD2 as a possible D gene (5 bases). The sample taken for sequencing was peripheral blood. This receptor was obtained from a human donor in a cohort sampled during active COVID-19. CDR3 bases: TGTGCCAGCTCACCACCCTCAACGGGGTCAGATACGCAGTATTTT. As protein: CASSPPSTGSDTQYF.